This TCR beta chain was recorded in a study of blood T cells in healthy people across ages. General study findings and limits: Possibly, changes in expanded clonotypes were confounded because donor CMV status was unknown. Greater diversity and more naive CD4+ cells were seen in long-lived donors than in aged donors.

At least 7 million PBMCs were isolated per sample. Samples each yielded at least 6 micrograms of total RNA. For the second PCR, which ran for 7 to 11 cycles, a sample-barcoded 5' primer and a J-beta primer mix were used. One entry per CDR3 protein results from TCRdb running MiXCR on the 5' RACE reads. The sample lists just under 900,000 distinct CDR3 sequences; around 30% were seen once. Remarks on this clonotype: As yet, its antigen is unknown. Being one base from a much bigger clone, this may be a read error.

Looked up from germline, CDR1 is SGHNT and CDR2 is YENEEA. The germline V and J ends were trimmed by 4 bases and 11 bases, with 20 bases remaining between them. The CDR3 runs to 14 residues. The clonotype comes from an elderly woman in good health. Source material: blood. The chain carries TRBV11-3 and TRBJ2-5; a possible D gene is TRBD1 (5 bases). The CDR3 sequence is CASSSNWQDNEQYF. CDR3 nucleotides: TGTGCCAGCAGCTCCAACTGGCAGGACAATGAGCAGTACTTC. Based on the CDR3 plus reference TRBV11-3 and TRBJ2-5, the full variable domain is EAGVVQSPRYKIIEKKQPVAFWCNPISGHNTLYWYLQNLGQGPELLIRYENEEAVDDSQLPKDRFSAERLKGVDSTLKIQPAELGDSAVYLCASSSNWQDNEQYFGPGTRLLVL.